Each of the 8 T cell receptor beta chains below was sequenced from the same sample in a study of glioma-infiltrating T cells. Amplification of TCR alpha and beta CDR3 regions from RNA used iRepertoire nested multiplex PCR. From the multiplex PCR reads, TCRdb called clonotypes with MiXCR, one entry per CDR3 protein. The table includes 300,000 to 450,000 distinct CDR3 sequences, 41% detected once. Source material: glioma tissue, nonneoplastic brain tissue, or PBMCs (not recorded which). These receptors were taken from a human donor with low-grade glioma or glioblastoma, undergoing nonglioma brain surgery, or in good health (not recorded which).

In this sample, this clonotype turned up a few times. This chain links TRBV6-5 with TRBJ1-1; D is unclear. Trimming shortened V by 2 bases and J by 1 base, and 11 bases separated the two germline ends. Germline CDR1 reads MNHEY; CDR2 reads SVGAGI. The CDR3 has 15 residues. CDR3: CASSYLGSGNTEAFF. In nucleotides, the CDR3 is TGTGCCAGCAGTTACCTGGGGTCAGGGAACACTGAAGCTTTCTTT.

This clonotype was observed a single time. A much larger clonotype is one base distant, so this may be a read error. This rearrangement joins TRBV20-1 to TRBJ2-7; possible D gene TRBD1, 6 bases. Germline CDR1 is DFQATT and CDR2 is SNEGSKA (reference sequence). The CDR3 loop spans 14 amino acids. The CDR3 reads CGVRGSQGVYEQYF. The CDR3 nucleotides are TGCGGTGTAAGGGGGAGTCAAGGGGTTTACGAGCAGTACTTC.

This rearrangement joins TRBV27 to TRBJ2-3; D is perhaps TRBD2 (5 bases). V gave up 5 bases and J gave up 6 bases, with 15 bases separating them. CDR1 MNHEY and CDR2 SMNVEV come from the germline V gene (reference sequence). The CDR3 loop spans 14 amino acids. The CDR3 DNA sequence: TGTGCCAGCAGTATAGGGTACCGGAGGGATACGCAGTATTTT. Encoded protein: CASSIGYRRDTQYF.

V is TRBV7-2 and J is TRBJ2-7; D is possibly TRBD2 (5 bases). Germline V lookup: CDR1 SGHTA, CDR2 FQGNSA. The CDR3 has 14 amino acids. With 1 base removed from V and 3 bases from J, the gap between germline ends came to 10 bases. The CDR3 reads CASSLGLRYYEQYF. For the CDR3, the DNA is TGTGCCAGCAGCTTAGGACTACGATACTACGAGCAGTACTTC.

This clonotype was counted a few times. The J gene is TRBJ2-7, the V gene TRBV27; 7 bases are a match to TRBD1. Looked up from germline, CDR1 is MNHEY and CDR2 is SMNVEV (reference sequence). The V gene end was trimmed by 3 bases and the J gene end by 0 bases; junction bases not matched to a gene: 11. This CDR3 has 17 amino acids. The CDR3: CASSLVTSTGSSYEQYF. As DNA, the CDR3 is TGTGCCAGCAGTTTGGTGACTTCGACAGGGTCCTCCTACGAGCAGTACTTC.

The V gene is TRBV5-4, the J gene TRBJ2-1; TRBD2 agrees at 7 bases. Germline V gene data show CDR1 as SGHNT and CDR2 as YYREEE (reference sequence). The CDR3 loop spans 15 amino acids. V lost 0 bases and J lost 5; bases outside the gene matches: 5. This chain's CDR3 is CASSLDLAANNEQFF. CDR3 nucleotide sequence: TGTGCCAGCAGCTTGGATCTAGCGGCTAACAATGAGCAGTTCTTC.

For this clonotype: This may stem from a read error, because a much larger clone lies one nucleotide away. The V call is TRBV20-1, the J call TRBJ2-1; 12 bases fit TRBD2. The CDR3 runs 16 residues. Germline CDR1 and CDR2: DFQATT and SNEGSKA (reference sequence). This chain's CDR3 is CSAVRLAGAFYNKQFF. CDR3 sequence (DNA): TGCAGTGCCGTTCGACTAGCGGGAGCCTTCTACAATAAGCAGTTCTTC.

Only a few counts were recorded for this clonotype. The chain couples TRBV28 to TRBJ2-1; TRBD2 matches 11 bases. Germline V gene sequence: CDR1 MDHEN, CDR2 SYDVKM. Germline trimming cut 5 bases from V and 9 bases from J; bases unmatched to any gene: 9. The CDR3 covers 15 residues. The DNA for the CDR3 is TGTGCCAGCAGTCTCCCCCGACTAGCGGGAAGTGAGCAGTTCTTC. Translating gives CASSLPRLAGSEQFF. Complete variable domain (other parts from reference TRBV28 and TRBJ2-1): DVKVTQSSRYLVKRTGEKVFLECVQDMDHENMFWYRQDPGLGLRLIYFSYDVKMKEKGDIPEGYSVSREKKERFSLILESASTNQTSMYLCASSLPRLAGSEQFFGPGTRLTVL.